Presented here are 20 T cell receptor beta chains from one specimen sequenced in a study of EBV T-cell therapy then PD-1 blockade in nasopharyngeal carcinoma (dated by TCRdb to about 2021). Libraries were made using the immunoSEQ multiplex PCR assay. Imported from immuneACCESS, the table was reduced by TCRdb to in-frame sequences with V and J called. These copies leave out some clones; in studies compared against another copy, an unresolved V gene accounts for under half, and the cause of the remainder is not known. The sample table shows about 24,000 clones, and around 82% are seen once. Clones ranked in the top ten supply roughly 29% of the sample. Per the publication, the treatment or condition label means: AdE1-LMPpoly-expanded autologous EBV-specific T-cell therapy followed by anti-PD-1 nivolumab. Their antigens are not known. The starting material was CD8+ T cells from blood, obtained at roughly day 67 from a patient whose treatment included autologous EBV-specific T cells and nivolumab. The receptors were gathered from a man aged 40-49 years with nasopharyngeal carcinoma.

The rearrangement uses TRBV18 and TRBJ2-2; D could derive from TRBD1 or TRBD2 (5 bases each). Trimming stripped 4 bases from V and 2 bases from J, with 11 bases between. Germline V lookup: CDR1 KGHSH, CDR2 LQKENI. The CDR3 has 15 amino acids. The CDR3 protein is CASSLGAPNTGELFF. The CDR3 nucleotides read TGTGCCAGCTCACTCGGGGCTCCTAACACCGGGGAGCTGTTTTTT.

V usage is TRBV7-4 and J usage is TRBJ1-3; D ambiguous. Per the germline V gene, CDR1 is SGHVT and CDR2 is SQSDAQ. The CDR3 covers 12 residues. Trimming stripped 8 bases from V and 0 bases from J, with 5 bases between. CDR3 nucleotide sequence: TGTGCCAGCGTCTTCTCTGGAAACACCATATATTTT. This sequence encodes CASVFSGNTIYF.

This clone was observed a few times. This chain uses TRBV6-2 or TRBV6-3 with TRBJ1-6, with D perhaps matching TRBD1 (5 bases). This CDR3 is built from 15 residues. V lost 3 bases and J 3 bases, leaving 9 bases between the germline ends. CDR1 and CDR2 from the germline V gene are MNHEY and SVGEGT. The CDR3 reads CASSYGGGYNSPLHF. The CDR3 coding sequence is TGTGCCAGCAGTTATGGGGGGGGCTATAATTCACCCCTCCACTTT.

The chain carries TRBV4-2 and TRBJ2-5; 8 bases agree with TRBD2. Unmatched junction bases numbered 11, after V lost 0 bases and J lost 5 bases. Germline CDR1 and CDR2: LGHNA and YNFKEQ. This CDR3 is 17 amino acids long. The CDR3 DNA is TGTGCCAGCAGCCAAGAAGGGGCCAGCGGGGGATCGGAGACCCAGTACTTC. It is translated as CASSQEGASGGSETQYF.

The table lists this clone with a count of one. The chain joins TRBV5-4 to TRBJ1-1, with D maybe TRBD1 (6 bases). Germline V gene sequence: CDR1 SGHNT, CDR2 YYREEE (reference sequence). CDR3 length equals 14 residues. The ends were cut back, 3 bases at V and 5 bases at J, with 14 bases in the middle. The CDR3 protein is CASSYGGRRTEAFF. In nucleotides, the CDR3 is TGTGCCAGCAGCTATGGGGGGCGGCGAACTGAAGCTTTCTTT.

The chain's CDR3 is CASSQDGASVQETQYF. The DNA of the CDR3 is TGCGCCAGCAGCCAAGATGGGGCTAGCGTCCAAGAGACCCAGTACTTC. The chain recombines TRBV4-3 with TRBJ2-5, with D perhaps TRBD2 (6 bases). This CDR3 spans 16 amino acids. Germline lookup yields CDR1 LGHNA and CDR2 YSLEER. Deletions cut 0 bases from V and 1 base from J, with 12 bases between.

The V call is TRBV5-6, the J call TRBJ1-4; D call uncertain. The CDR3 covers 16 residues. Germline loops: CDR1 SGHDT, CDR2 YYEEEE. Between the trimmed V and J ends, which lost 0 bases and 0 bases, there was a span of 9 bases. The CDR3: CASSLEFGPTNEKLFF. The CDR3 nucleotides read TGTGCCAGCAGCTTGGAGTTCGGTCCAACTAATGAAAAACTGTTTTTT.

This clone has just one count. This chain connects TRBV24-1 to TRBJ2-3; D not certain. Germline assignment: CDR1 KGHDR and CDR2 SFDVKD. The CDR3 totals 14 residues. V was cut by 2 bases and J by 4 bases, with 9 bases left in between. CDR3 sequence reads: CATSDSGRADTQYF. The CDR3 DNA reads as TGTGCCACCAGTGATTCTGGCCGGGCAGATACGCAGTATTTT.

The rearrangement links TRBV9 to TRBJ1-4, with TRBD1 identical over 8 bases. The CDR3 runs to 14 residues. Trimming cost V 7 bases and J 6 bases; bases outside gene matches: 8. Germline V gene data show CDR1 as SGDLS and CDR2 as YYNGEE. The CDR3 is CASSRTGRHEKLFF. The DNA for the CDR3 is TGTGCCAGCTCGAGGACAGGGAGACATGAAAAACTGTTTTTT.

V is TRBV7-9 and J is TRBJ2-5, with 7 bases matching TRBD1. Trimming cost V 3 bases and J 2 bases; bases outside gene matches: 3. Germline CDR1 reads SEHNR; CDR2 reads FQNEAQ (reference sequence). The CDR3 length is 14 residues. The CDR3 protein is CASSLPGGQETQYF. The CDR3 DNA follows: TGTGCCAGCAGCTTGCCAGGGGGACAAGAGACCCAGTACTTC.

V gene TRBV14 combines with J gene TRBJ1-1; tentative D call: TRBD1 (6 bases). Germline CDR1 is SGHDN and CDR2 is FVKESK. The CDR3 has 13 residues. Trimming removed 1 base from V and 8 bases from J, with 11 bases in between. Written as DNA, the CDR3 is TGTGCCAGCAGCCAAGTACGTACAGGGGAAGCTTTCTTT. Translating it yields CASSQVRTGEAFF.

The V call is TRBV4-3, the J call TRBJ2-1; perhaps TRBD2 as D (6 bases). The length of the CDR3 is 17 residues. V shed 3 bases and J shed 3 bases, with 18 bases lying between them. CDR1 and CDR2 from the germline V gene are LGHNA and YSLEER. The CDR3: CASSQDRGGAGYNEQFF. The CDR3 DNA sequence: TGCGCCAGCAGCCAGGACCGAGGTGGAGCGGGCTACAATGAGCAGTTCTTC.

V is TRBV5-4 and J is TRBJ2-5; a weak D match, TRBD1 (7 bases). The CDR3 has 16 residues. The germline V gene encodes CDR1 SGHNT and CDR2 YYREEE (reference sequence). Between the trimmed V and J ends, which lost 0 bases and 3 bases, there was a span of 15 bases. In nucleotides, the CDR3 is TGTGCCAGCAGCTTGGGAAACTTCAGGGGGGAAGAGACCCAGTACTTC. Translating gives CASSLGNFRGEETQYF. The full variable domain, completed using reference TRBV5-4 and TRBJ2-5, is ETGVTQSPTHLIKTRGQQVTLRCSSQSGHNTVSWYQQALGQGPQFIFQYYREEENGRGNFPPRFSGLQFPNYSSELNVNALELDDSALYLCASSLGNFRGEETQYFGPGTRLLVL.

This clone was observed a handful of times. The chain couples TRBV2 to TRBJ1-5, with no clear D. V was cut by 6 bases and J by 4 bases, with 4 bases left in between. This CDR3 is built from 11 residues. Germline CDR1 is SNHLY and CDR2 is FYNNEI. The chain's CDR3 is CASRENQPQHF. The CDR3 DNA is TGTGCCAGCAGGGAGAATCAGCCCCAGCATTTT.

CDR3 DNA sequence: TGCGCCAACGGGGACAGGGAAGAGGAAAAACTGTTTTTT. Encoded protein: CANGDREEEKLFF. The chain has TRBV10-1 and TRBJ1-4; 9 nucleotides align to TRBD1. The CDR3 spans 13 residues. Germline CDR1 reads WNHNN; CDR2 reads SYGVQD (reference sequence). Trimming removed 10 bases from V and 8 bases from J; junction bases left unmatched: 8.

CDR3 in amino acids: CASSLREHYGYTF. For the CDR3, the DNA is TGTGCCAGCAGCTTACGGGAGCACTATGGCTACACCTTC. The chain is built from TRBV7-2 and TRBJ1-2; D is unresolved. Looked up from germline, CDR1 is SGHTA and CDR2 is FQGNSA. V was shortened by 2 bases and J by 3 bases, with 7 bases between the two germline ends. This CDR3 is built from 13 residues.

The genes are TRBV27 and TRBJ1-5; 7 bases line up with TRBD1. Germline V gene data show CDR1 as MNHEY and CDR2 as SMNVEV (reference sequence). The V segment lost 5 bases and the J segment 5 bases; nucleotides outside the gene matches: 6. CDR3 length: 14 amino acids. CDR3 sequence: CASSRTGSYQPQHF. In DNA, the CDR3 is TGTGCCAGCAGTCGGACAGGTAGTTATCAGCCCCAGCATTTT.

As for this clone: Other DNA sequences in this specimen translate into the identical CDR3. In DNA form, the CDR3 reads TGTGCCAGCATCGCGGGGGGCGGGGGCTACACCTTC. Amino acid sequence: CASIAGGGGYTF. The chain employs TRBV25-1 and TRBJ1-2; possibly TRBD1 for D (6 bases). Trimming removed 7 bases from V and 8 bases from J, with 14 bases in between. The CDR3 runs to 12 residues. Per germline, CDR1 MGHDK and CDR2 SYGVNS.

The CDR3 is CASSQRDRGGETQYF. The CDR3 bases are TGCGCCAGCAGCCAACGGGACAGGGGAGGGGAGACCCAGTACTTC. The V call is TRBV4-3, the J call TRBJ2-5; 10 bases align to TRBD1. This CDR3 has 15 amino acids. CDR1 is LGHNA and CDR2 is YSLEER in the germline V gene. Trimming removed 2 bases from V and 5 bases from J; junction bases left unmatched: 5.

The rearrangement joins TRBV7-9 to TRBJ2-7; 7 bases match TRBD2. Germline lookup yields CDR1 SEHNR and CDR2 FQNEAQ (reference sequence). J lost 2 bases, V lost 11 bases, and 6 bases had no gene match. CDR3 length equals 12 residues. The CDR3 is CASEGRAYEQYF. The CDR3 nucleotides read TGTGCCTCAGAGGGGAGGGCCTACGAGCAGTACTTC.